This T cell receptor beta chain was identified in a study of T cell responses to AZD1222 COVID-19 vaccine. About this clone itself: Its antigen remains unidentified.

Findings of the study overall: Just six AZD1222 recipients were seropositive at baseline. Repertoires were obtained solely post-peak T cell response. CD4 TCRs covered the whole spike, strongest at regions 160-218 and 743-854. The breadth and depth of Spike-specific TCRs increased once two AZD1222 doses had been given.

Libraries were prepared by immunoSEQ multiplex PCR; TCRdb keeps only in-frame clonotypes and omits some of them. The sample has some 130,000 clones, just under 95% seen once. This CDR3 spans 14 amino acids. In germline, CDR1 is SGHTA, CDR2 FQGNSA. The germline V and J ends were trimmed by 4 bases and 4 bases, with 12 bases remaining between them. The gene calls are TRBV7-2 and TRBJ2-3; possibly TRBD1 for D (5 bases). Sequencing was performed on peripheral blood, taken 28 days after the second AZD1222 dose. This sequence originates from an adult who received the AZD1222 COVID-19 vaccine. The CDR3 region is CASSSGLVADTQYF. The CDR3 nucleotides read TGTGCCAGCAGCTCAGGGCTAGTAGCAGATACGCAGTATTTT.